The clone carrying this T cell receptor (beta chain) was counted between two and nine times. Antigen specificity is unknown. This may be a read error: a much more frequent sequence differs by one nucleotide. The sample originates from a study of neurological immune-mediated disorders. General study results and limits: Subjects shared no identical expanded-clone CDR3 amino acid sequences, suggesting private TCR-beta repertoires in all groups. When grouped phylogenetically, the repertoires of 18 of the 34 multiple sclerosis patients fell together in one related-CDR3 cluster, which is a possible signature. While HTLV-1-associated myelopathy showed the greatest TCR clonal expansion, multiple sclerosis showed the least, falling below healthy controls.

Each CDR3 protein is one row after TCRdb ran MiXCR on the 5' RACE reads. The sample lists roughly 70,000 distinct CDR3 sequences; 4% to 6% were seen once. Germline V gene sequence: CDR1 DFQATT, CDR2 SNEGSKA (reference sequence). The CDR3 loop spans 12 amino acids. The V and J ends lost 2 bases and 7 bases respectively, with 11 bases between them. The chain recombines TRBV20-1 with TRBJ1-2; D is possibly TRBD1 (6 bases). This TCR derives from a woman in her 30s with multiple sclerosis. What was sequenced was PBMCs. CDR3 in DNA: TGCAGTGCTAGACGCAAGGGGGGTGGCTACACCTTC. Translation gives CSARRKGGGYTF.